The rows below give T cell receptor beta chains drawn from one sample of a study of Ad26.COV2.S vaccination and SARS-CoV-2 variants. Sequencing was performed with immunoSEQ multiplex PCR; in TCRdb, only in-frame clones are kept and a portion is missing. The sample has about 400,000 clones, over 80% seen once. The sample in question was peripheral blood, obtained in a trial of Ad26.COV2.S vaccine versus placebo. The receptors derive from a person between 18 and 65 years old who received the Ad26.COV2.S COVID-19 vaccine or a placebo. Both conserved end residues are part of each CDR3. D genes are given only for firm matches. Size tells how often a clone was seen (once, few, many) or the class of an expanded clone, and some rows leave it out.

>TRBJ2-5|.|TRBV27|.
CASSLSSGGRETQYF
TGTGCCAGCAGTTTATCGTCCGGGGGAAGAGAGACCCAGTACTTC
>TRBJ2-7|.|TRBV7-9|.
CASSPATYEQYF
TGTGCCAGCAGCCCAGCAACCTACGAGCAGTACTTC
>TRBJ2-1|once|TRBV6-5|.
CASRSLASEQFF
TGTGCCAGCAGGTCTTTGGCGAGTGAGCAGTTCTTC
>TRBJ2-7|.|TRBV7-2|TRBD2
CASSLVEAGRGASYEQYF
TGTGCCAGCAGCTTAGTTGAAGCTGGGCGGGGGGCATCCTACGAGCAGTACTTC
>TRBJ1-2|few|TRBV27|.
CATRRTVGYGYTF
TGTGCCACGCGAAGGACAGTCGGCTATGGCTACACCTTC
>TRBJ2-3|.|TRBV14|TRBD2
CASSQEGGGTDTQYF
TGTGCCAGCAGCCAAGAGGGGGGGGGCACAGATACGCAGTATTTT
>TRBJ2-5|once|TRBV19|TRBD2
CASTPQGGIQETQYF
TGTGCCAGCACGCCCCAGGGAGGGATACAAGAGACCCAGTACTTC
>TRBJ2-7|once|TRBV3-1/TRBV3-2|.
CASSPPGIEQYF
TGTGCCAGCAGCCCCCCAGGAATCGAGCAGTACTTC
>TRBJ1-2|.|TRBV19|TRBD1
CASSTGQGAYYGYTF
TGTGCCAGTAGTACAGGACAGGGGGCTTACTATGGCTACACCTTC
>TRBJ2-1|.|TRBV11-2|.
CASNGGGAYNEQFF
TGTGCCAGCAATGGAGGGGGCGCGTACAATGAGCAGTTCTTC
>TRBJ2-7|.|TRBV6-2/TRBV6-3|.
CASSYRTVGLPSYEQYF
TGTGCCAGCAGTTACCGGACCGTAGGGTTACCCTCCTACGAGCAGTACTTC
>TRBJ2-5|.|TRBV6-6|.
CASSYSAGYETQYF
TGTGCCAGCAGTTACTCGGCAGGGTATGAGACCCAGTACTTC
>TRBJ2-1|.|TRBV2|TRBD2
CASRKGLAGVSYNEQFF
TGTGCCAGCAGGAAGGGACTAGCGGGGGTCTCCTACAATGAGCAGTTCTTC
>TRBJ1-1|.|TRBV6-5|.
CASSYGNMNTEAFF
TGTGCCAGCAGTTATGGGAACATGAACACTGAAGCTTTCTTT
>TRBJ2-7|once|TRBV18|.
CASSPGPDPSYEQYF
TGTGCCAGCTCACCGGGCCCGGACCCAAGCTACGAGCAGTACTTC
>TRBJ2-3|.|TRBV2|TRBD2
CASSQLAGITDTQYF
TGTGCCAGCAGCCAGCTAGCGGGGATCACAGATACGCAGTATTTT
>TRBJ2-1|once|TRBV5-5|.
CASSFKVRFNEQFF
TGTGCCAGCAGCTTCAAAGTCAGATTCAATGAGCAGTTCTTC
>TRBJ1-5|.|TRBV19|.
CASSILRVNQPQHF
TGTGCCAGTAGTATATTGAGGGTGAATCAGCCCCAGCATTTT
>TRBJ2-3|once|TRBV19|.
CASSIDPGVWSTDTQYF
TGTGCCAGTAGTATAGACCCCGGGGTCTGGAGCACAGATACGCAGTATTTT
>TRBJ1-5|.|TRBV19|.
CASSSGTLKNQPQHF
TGTGCCAGTAGCTCAGGGACGTTGAAGAATCAGCCCCAGCATTTT
>TRBJ2-5|.|TRBV13|.
CASSFFSRWPETQYF
TGTGCCAGCAGCTTTTTTTCTAGGTGGCCAGAGACCCAGTACTTC
>TRBJ1-1|.|TRBV27|TRBD1
CASSRIRTGGANTEAFF
TGTGCCAGCAGTAGGATCAGGACAGGGGGGGCGAACACTGAAGCTTTCTTT
>TRBJ1-1|once|TRBV2|TRBD1
CASSARDRGRMGTEAFF
TGTGCCAGCAGTGCCCGGGACAGGGGGCGTATGGGCACTGAAGCTTTCTTT
>TRBJ2-7|once|TRBV11-3|.
CASSPGRGYEQYF
TGTGCCAGCAGCCCCGGACGAGGCTACGAGCAGTACTTC
>TRBJ2-1|.|TRBV7-2|TRBD2
CASSPGLAGGNEQFF
TGTGCCAGCAGCCCCGGACTAGCGGGGGGAAATGAGCAGTTCTTC